The next 16 T cell receptor beta chains were all read from a single sample in a study of human T cells and chemical hapten exposure. TCRdb re-called the RACE reads with MiXCR, one entry per CDR3 protein. The data show tens of thousands of distinct CDR3 sequences, over 8.5% seen once. The time point here: patch test 1, 2 weeks after DPC sensitization. As to treatment: therapeutic diphenylcyclopropenone sensitization with weekly scalp DPC. Specimen: whole blood, collected in connection with sensitization to the hapten diphenylcyclopropenone (DPC). Every receptor here comes from a woman aged 45-60 years with alopecia areata. Some clones in this sample may be carry-over from other donors' samples.

This clonotype was counted ten times or more. The rearrangement uses TRBV11-2 and TRBJ1-1, with D perhaps matching TRBD1 (6 bases). Germline loops: CDR1 SGHAT, CDR2 FQNNGV. The CDR3 totals 13 residues. V gave up 3 bases and J gave up 11 bases, with 16 bases separating them. The CDR3 here is CASSFTGGLEAFF. The CDR3 nucleotides read TGTGCCAGCAGCTTCACCGGGGGCCTGGAGGCTTTCTTT.

This clonotype was observed at least ten times. This sequence joins TRBV18 and TRBJ2-7; D gene uncertain. Trimming shortened V by 6 bases and J by 2 bases, and 14 bases separated the two germline ends. The CDR3 is 14 residues long. Germline V gene data show CDR1 as KGHSH and CDR2 as LQKENI. The CDR3 region is CASSLKTRAYEQYF. CDR3 DNA sequence: TGTGCCAGCTCTCTCAAGACTCGGGCCTACGAGCAGTACTTC. Full variable domain (missing parts from reference TRBV18 and TRBJ2-7): NAGVMQNPRHLVRRRGQEARLRCSPMKGHSHVYWYRQLPEEGLKFMVYLQKENIIDESGMPKERFSAEFPKEGPSILRIQQVVRGDSAAYFCASSLKTRAYEQYFGPGTRLTVT.

This chain joins TRBV12-3 or TRBV12-4 and TRBJ2-2; 7 nucleotides match TRBD2. J was trimmed by 1 base and V by 7 bases; bases with no gene match: 6. This CDR3 is 15 amino acids long. The DNA of the CDR3 is TGTGCCAGCATCCCCCTAGCGGTGAACACCGGGGAGCTGTTTTTT. Protein: CASIPLAVNTGELFF.

In its sample, this clonotype was seen many times. The chain has TRBV20-1 and TRBJ2-5; TRBD1 is a possible D gene (6 bases). Deletions cut 1 base from V and 2 bases from J, with 23 bases between. CDR3 length: 18 residues. CDR1 and CDR2 (germline): DFQATT, SNEGSKA (reference sequence). The CDR3 nucleotides are TGCAGTGCTAGAGGTACAGGCATCGACAGGCGGATACAAGAGACCCAGTACTTC. Protein sequence: CSARGTGIDRRIQETQYF.

Concerning this clonotype itself: A much larger clone differs by one base, so this may be a read error. The chain uses TRBV14 and TRBJ1-2; TRBD1 matches 9 bases. V lost 2 bases, J lost 2 bases, and 6 bases stayed unmatched. Germline assignment: CDR1 SGHDN and CDR2 FVKESK. This CDR3 is 16 amino acids long. CDR3 protein: CASSQNRGQGNYGYTF. In DNA form, the CDR3 reads TGTGCCAGCAGCCAAAATCGAGGACAGGGGAACTATGGCTACACCTTC. Variable domain in full (rest from reference TRBV14 and TRBJ1-2): EAGVTQFPSHSVIEKGQTVTLRCDPISGHDNLYWYRRVMGKEIKFLLHFVKESKQDESGMPNNRFLAERTGGTYSTLKVQPAELEDSGVYFCASSQNRGQGNYGYTFGSGTRLTVV.

V gene TRBV6-6 combines with J gene TRBJ2-5, with D possibly being TRBD1 or TRBD2 (5 bases each). This CDR3 contains 14 residues. Germline CDR1 is MNHNY and CDR2 is SVGAGI (reference sequence). Trimming shortened V by 4 bases and J by 2 bases, and 11 bases separated the two germline ends. The CDR3 sequence: CASSSPGRQETQYF. The CDR3 bases are TGTGCCAGCAGTTCGCCGGGACGGCAAGAGACCCAGTACTTC.

This clonotype was observed many times. The rearrangement uses TRBV10-3 and TRBJ1-3; unclear D gene. Trimming stripped 3 bases from V and 0 bases from J, with 6 bases between. The CDR3 sequence is 14 residues long. Germline V gene lookup returns CDR1 ENHRY and CDR2 SYGVKD. CDR3 region: CAISEYSSGNTIYF. The CDR3 DNA reads as TGTGCCATCAGTGAATACAGCTCTGGAAACACCATATATTTT.

This chain uses TRBV20-1 with TRBJ1-6; D perhaps matches TRBD1 (5 bases). The CDR3 sequence is 14 residues long. From germline, CDR1 is DFQATT and CDR2 SNEGSKA (reference sequence). V shed 2 bases and J shed 5 bases, with 10 bases lying between them. The CDR3 DNA follows: TGCAGTGCTAGAAAGGGGTTGGATAATTCACCCCTCCACTTT. Its protein product is CSARKGLDNSPLHF.

This chain links TRBV6-6 with TRBJ1-2, with TRBD1 identical over 7 bases. V dropped 2 bases and J dropped 3; count of bases not matched to a gene: 12. Germline CDR1 is MNHNY and CDR2 is SVGAGI (reference sequence). The CDR3 sequence is 17 residues long. CDR3 in amino acids: CASSYRLLGTADYGYTF. The CDR3 DNA is TGTGCCAGCAGTTACAGGTTGTTAGGGACAGCCGACTATGGCTACACCTTC.

The chain carries TRBV5-4 and TRBJ1-2; unclear D gene. This CDR3 is built from 15 residues. Trimming removed 4 bases from V and 5 bases from J, with 18 bases in between. Germline V gene data show CDR1 as SGHNT and CDR2 as YYREEE (reference sequence). CDR3 DNA sequence: TGTGCCAGCAGCACCCGGACGGACGGAATATATGGCTACACCTTC. This encodes CASSTRTDGIYGYTF.

Ten or more counts support this clonotype. This chain links TRBV12-3 or TRBV12-4 with TRBJ1-5; D might be TRBD1 (5 bases). The V gene lost 6 bases and the J gene lost 0 bases, with 12 bases spanning the gap. CDR3 length: 15 amino acids. CDR3 sequence reads: CASSRDDRSNQPQHF. CDR3 DNA sequence: TGTGCCAGCAGCAGGGACGACCGTAGCAATCAGCCCCAGCATTTT.

V gene TRBV7-2 combines with J gene TRBJ2-1; D possibly corresponds to TRBD1 (6 bases). The CDR3 has 15 residues. Looked up from germline, CDR1 is SGHTA and CDR2 is FQGNSA. The V end lost 5 bases, the J end lost 2 bases, and 13 bases lay between the germline ends. The CDR3: CASSPSGTTYNEQFF. The CDR3 bases are TGTGCCAGCAGCCCTTCCGGGACAACCTACAATGAGCAGTTCTTC. The full variable domain, completed using reference TRBV7-2 and TRBJ2-1, is GAGVSQSPSNKVTEKGKDVELRCDPISGHTALYWYRQSLGQGLEFLIYFQGNSAPDKSGLPSDRFSAERTGGSVSTLTIQRTQQEDSAVYLCASSPSGTTYNEQFFGPGTRLTVL.

The V gene is TRBV28, the J gene TRBJ2-1; no firm D call. This CDR3 region has 14 residues. Trimming cost V 1 base and J 3 bases, with 7 bases left between them. CDR1 is MDHEN, CDR2 SYDVKM, per germline. CDR3 amino acids: CASSLYADYNEQFF. CDR3 nucleotide sequence: TGTGCCAGCAGTTTATACGCCGACTACAATGAGCAGTTCTTC.

The genes are TRBV29-1 and TRBJ1-1, with 9 nucleotides matching TRBD1. V was clipped by 7 bases and J by 5 bases; unmatched bases: 5. This CDR3 has 12 amino acids. Germline assignment: CDR1 SQVTM and CDR2 ANQGSEA. The CDR3 DNA reads TGCAGCGGTAACAGGGGGCTAACTGAAGCTTTCTTT. This gives the protein CSGNRGLTEAFF.

Ten or more counts support this clonotype. V gene TRBV11-2 combines with J gene TRBJ2-1; 8 bases map to TRBD1. The V and J ends lost 5 bases and 9 bases, in that order; junction bases with no gene match: 18. CDR1 is SGHAT and CDR2 is FQNNGV in the germline V gene. The CDR3 contains 17 residues. CDR3 residues: CASSGRIGQGNQGEQFF. The CDR3 DNA follows: TGTGCCAGCAGCGGACGTATCGGACAGGGAAATCAGGGTGAGCAGTTCTTC.

As DNA, the CDR3 is TGTGCCAGCAGCTTCTGGGCGAAATCACCCCTCCACTTT. Translated: CASSFWAKSPLHF. The chain links TRBV5-6 to TRBJ1-6; no definite D call. The V gene lost 2 bases and the J gene lost 10 bases, with 10 bases spanning the gap. Germline values: CDR1 SGHDT, CDR2 YYEEEE. This CDR3 contains 13 residues. Variable domain in full (rest from reference TRBV5-6 and TRBJ1-6): DAGVTQSPTHLIKTRGQQVTLRCSPKSGHDTVSWYQQALGQGPQFIFQYYEEEERQRGNFPDRFSGHQFPNYSSELNVNALLLGDSALYLCASSFWAKSPLHFGNGTRLTVT.